The T cell receptor beta chain described here comes from a study of control samples from healthy donors and cancer patients. Repertoires were generated with immunoSEQ multiplex PCR, while TCRdb's copy carries only in-frame clones and drops some. The data show 150,000 to 200,000 clones, roughly nine tenths seen once. Germline assignment: CDR1 SGDLS and CDR2 YYNGEE. The CDR3 is 15 residues long. V lost 1 base, J lost 3 bases, and 1 base stayed unmatched. The sample comprised blood. The genes are TRBV9 and TRBJ1-6; 7 nucleotides align to TRBD1. The source of this sequence is a woman aged 25 to 39 in good health. CDR3 residues: CASSVTGDYNSPLHF. In DNA, the CDR3 is TGTGCCAGCAGCGTAACAGGGGACTATAATTCACCCCTCCACTTT.